The next 16 T cell receptor beta chains were all read from a single sample in a study of control samples from healthy donors and cancer patients. Sequencing used immunoSEQ multiplex PCR; TCRdb keeps in-frame clones, though not all of them. The data hold roughly 190,000 clones, with 91% observed a single time. The sample was blood. These receptors came from a woman aged 30 to 39 in good health.

About this clone: A junction boundary mismatches the germline segment, possibly from a read error. The sample carries other DNA sequences with the same CDR3. The J gene is TRBJ1-4, the V gene TRBV3-1 (or the pseudogene TRBV3-2), with no clear D. CDR3 length: 13 amino acids. Germline CDR1 reads LGHDT; CDR2 reads YNNKEL (reference sequence). Here the CDR3 reads CASSQRTNEKLFF. In nucleotides, the CDR3 is TGTGCTAGCAGCCAACGGACTAATGAAAAACTGTTTTTT.

The rearrangement uses TRBV4-3 and TRBJ1-1; D is unresolved. Germline CDR1 reads LGHNA; CDR2 reads YSLEER. The CDR3 covers 15 residues. V shed 3 bases and J shed 1 base, with 12 bases lying between them. CDR3 sequence: CASSHHFQPNTEAFF. The CDR3 coding sequence is TGCGCCAGCAGCCACCACTTCCAACCGAACACTGAAGCTTTCTTT.

V usage is TRBV9 and J usage is TRBJ1-3, with D hard to call. Trimming removed 0 bases from V and 0 bases from J, with 10 bases in between. The CDR3 has 16 amino acids. The germline CDR1 and CDR2 sequences are SGDLS and YYNGEE. The CDR3 coding sequence is TGTGCCAGCAGCGTAGGAGGGTTAGACTCTGGAAACACCATATATTTT. Amino acids: CASSVGGLDSGNTIYF.

This chain connects TRBV2 to TRBJ1-3; D is unresolved. Germline CDR1 SNHLY, CDR2 FYNNEI. The germline V and J ends were trimmed by 4 bases and 0 bases, with 10 bases remaining between them. The CDR3 extends over 15 amino acids. CDR3 DNA: TGTGCCAGCAGTGCGGCCTTCCGCTCTGGAAACACCATATATTTT. Its translation is CASSAAFRSGNTIYF.

The chain uses TRBV21-1 and TRBJ2-3; TRBD1, the table's D call, lacks a check against the DNA. TRBV21-1 is marked as a pseudogene. This CDR3 comprises 15 residues. CDR3 sequence (DNA): TGTGCCAGCAGCAAAGGACACGCTAGCACAGATACGCAGTATTTT. Translated, it gives CASSKGHASTDTQYF.

V and J are TRBV28 and TRBJ2-7, with unresolved D. The CDR3 spans 12 residues. CDR1 is MDHEN, CDR2 SYDVKM, per germline. Trimming removed 6 bases at V and 2 bases at J, with 8 bases between. The CDR3 DNA is TGTGCCAGCAGCCTTACCACCTACGAGCAGTACTTC. Protein product: CASSLTTYEQYF.

This clone was seen a single time. The chain uses TRBV6-1 and TRBJ2-5, with 12 bases aligning to TRBD2. Losses at the gene ends were 3 bases for V and 5 bases for J; bases not matched to a gene: 4. From germline, CDR1 is MNHNS and CDR2 SASEGT. This CDR3 contains 15 residues. CDR3 in amino acids: CASSDLAGGPETQYF. CDR3 in DNA: TGTGCCAGCAGTGACCTAGCGGGGGGGCCCGAGACCCAGTACTTC.

This clone was detected only once. This chain connects TRBV11-2 to TRBJ2-7, with 11 bases fitting TRBD2. This CDR3 has 15 residues. The V gene end was trimmed by 0 bases and the J gene end by 7 bases; junction bases not matched to a gene: 5. Germline CDR1 reads SGHAT; CDR2 reads FQNNGV. The CDR3 region has the DNA TGTGCCAGCAGCTTAGAACTAGCGGGGGCGGGGGAGCAGTACTTC. Residues: CASSLELAGAGEQYF.

The chain employs TRBV5-1 and TRBJ1-4; maybe TRBD1 (6 bases). The CDR3 consists of 15 residues. The V end was cut by 2 bases, the J end by 5 bases, with 13 bases between. The germline V gene encodes CDR1 SGHRS and CDR2 YFSETQ. The CDR3 DNA is TGCGCCAGCAGCTTCGAGGCAGGGGCGAATGAAAAACTGTTTTTT. Its protein is CASSFEAGANEKLFF.

The chain is built from TRBV19 and TRBJ2-7; D possibly corresponds to TRBD1 (5 bases). The V end was cut by 0 bases, the J end by 2 bases, with 8 bases between. Germline-derived CDR1 and CDR2 are LNHDA and SQIVND (reference sequence). The CDR3 has 14 amino acids. The CDR3 spells CASSIDPDTYEQYF. The CDR3 coding sequence is TGTGCCAGTAGTATAGACCCGGACACCTACGAGCAGTACTTC.

The rearrangement links TRBV27 to TRBJ2-3; D unresolved. Germline V CDR1 and CDR2: MNHEY, SMNVEV (reference sequence). The V end was cut by 4 bases, the J end by 0 bases, with 11 bases between. CDR3 length equals 15 residues. CDR3 coding DNA: TGTGCCAGCAGTTCAGAGCCGCTAAGCACAGATACGCAGTATTTT. Protein sequence: CASSSEPLSTDTQYF.

The rearrangement joins TRBV11-2 to TRBJ2-1, with TRBD1 matching over 9 bases. Germline V gene sequence: CDR1 SGHAT, CDR2 FQNNGV. The CDR3 length is 16 residues. V was pared by 4 bases and J by 5 bases, with 9 bases of the junction left unmatched. CDR3 protein: CASSYPGTGINNEQFF. In DNA form, the CDR3 reads TGTGCCAGCAGCTACCCCGGGACAGGGATTAACAATGAGCAGTTCTTC.

J is TRBJ1-2 and V is TRBV7-9; D gene uncertain. This CDR3 region has 13 residues. V dropped 3 bases and J dropped 3 bases, with 8 bases sitting between them. Germline values: CDR1 SEHNR, CDR2 FQNEAQ (reference sequence). The CDR3 loop reads CASSLGGYYGYTF. CDR3 coding DNA: TGTGCCAGCAGCTTGGGAGGGTACTATGGCTACACCTTC. Based on the CDR3 plus reference TRBV7-9 and TRBJ1-2, the full variable domain is DTGVSQNPRHKITKRGQNVTFRCDPISEHNRLYWYRQTLGQGPEFLTYFQNEAQLEKSRLLSDRFSAERPKGSFSTLEIQRTEQGDSAMYLCASSLGGYYGYTFGSGTRLTVV.

This rearrangement joins TRBV19 to TRBJ2-7; tentatively, D is TRBD1 (5 bases). Trimming took 6 bases from V and 2 from J, leaving 8 bases between them. CDR1 is LNHDA, CDR2 SQIVND, per germline (reference sequence). This CDR3 has 12 residues. The DNA for the CDR3 is TGTGCCAGTAGATCAGGGCCCTACGAGCAGTACTTC. It translates to CASRSGPYEQYF. Drawing the rest from reference TRBV19 and TRBJ2-7, the complete variable domain is DGGITQSPKYLFRKEGQNVTLSCEQNLNHDAMYWYRQDPGQGLRLIYYSQIVNDFQKGDIAEGYSVSREKKESFPLTVTSAQKNPTAFYLCASRSGPYEQYFGPGTRLTVT.

V gene TRBV7-9 combines with J gene TRBJ1-4; TRBD1 matches at 9 bases. The CDR3 contains 15 residues. Trimming cost V 5 bases and J 6 bases; bases outside gene matches: 7. Looked up from germline, CDR1 is SEHNR and CDR2 is FQNEAQ (reference sequence). CDR3 DNA sequence: TGTGCCAGCAGCCCCGGACAGGGGTGGGATGAAAAACTGTTTTTT. This sequence encodes CASSPGQGWDEKLFF.

This rearrangement joins TRBV11-2 to TRBJ2-7, with 9 bases fitting TRBD2. Germline CDR1 is SGHAT and CDR2 is FQNNGV. V shed 1 base, J shed 3 bases, and the junction held 7 bases outside the gene matches. The CDR3 has 16 amino acids. DNA of the CDR3: TGTGCCAGCAGCTTAGTGCGGGGGGGGGCCCACTACGAGCAGTACTTC. This gives the protein CASSLVRGGAHYEQYF.